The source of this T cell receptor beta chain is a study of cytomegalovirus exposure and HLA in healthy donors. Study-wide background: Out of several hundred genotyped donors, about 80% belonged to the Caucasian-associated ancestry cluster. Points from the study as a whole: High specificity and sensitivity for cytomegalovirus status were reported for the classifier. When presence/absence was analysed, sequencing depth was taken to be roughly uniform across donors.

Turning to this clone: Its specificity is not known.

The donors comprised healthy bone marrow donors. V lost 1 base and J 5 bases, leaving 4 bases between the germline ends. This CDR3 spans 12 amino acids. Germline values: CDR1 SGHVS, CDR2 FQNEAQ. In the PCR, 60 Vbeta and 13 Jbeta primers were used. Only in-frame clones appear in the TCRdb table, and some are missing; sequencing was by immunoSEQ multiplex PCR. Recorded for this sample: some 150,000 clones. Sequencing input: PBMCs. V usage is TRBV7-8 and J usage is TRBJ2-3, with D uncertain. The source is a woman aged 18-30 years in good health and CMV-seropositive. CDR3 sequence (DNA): TGTGCCAGCAGCTTAGGACTAGATACGCAGTATTTT. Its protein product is CASSLGLDTQYF.